This is a list of T cell receptor beta chains from one sample in a study of blood T cell repertoires in COVID-19. Generated by immunoSEQ multiplex PCR, the TCRdb table keeps only in-frame clones and is missing some. The data contain about 400,000 clones, 70% to 90% of them singletons. The sequenced material came from PBMCs or T cells enriched from blood (not recorded which). These receptors were collected from a woman in her thirties or forties with acute COVID-19. Both conserved end residues are part of each CDR3. A D gene is named only where the DNA matches it firmly. Clone size is given for some rows only: seen once, a few or many times, or a class if the clone is expanded.

-,TRBJ1-2,-,TRBV5-4,TGTGCCAGCAACTCGGGGGGGACTGCGTATGGCTACACCTTC,CASNSGGTAYGYTF
-,TRBJ2-7,-,TRBV24-1,TGTGCCACCAGTGATTCATGGGACAACTCCTACGAGCAGTACTTC,CATSDSWDNSYEQYF
-,TRBJ1-2,-,TRBV19,TGTGCCAGTAGTGAGGGACACGGCTATGGCTACACCTTC,CASSEGHGYGYTF
-,TRBJ1-5,-,TRBV6-5,TGTGCCAGCAGGCCGGACTTGGGTCAGCCCCAGCATTTT,CASRPDLGQPQHF
TRBD1,TRBJ2-7,-,TRBV14,TGTGCCAGCAGCCCCAAAGGGGTCTGGACAGGGAACGAGCAGTACTTC,CASSPKGVWTGNEQYF
TRBD1,TRBJ1-4,few,TRBV3-1/TRBV3-2,TGTGCCAGCAGCCGAACAGGGGGCCCTAAAAATGAAAAACTGTTTTTT,CASSRTGGPKNEKLFF
TRBD2,TRBJ2-7,-,TRBV11-2,TGTGCCAGCAGCCGGGGACTAGCGGGGGGTAATCGCTACGAGCAGTACTTC,CASSRGLAGGNRYEQYF
-,TRBJ2-1,-,TRBV5-4,TGTGCCAGCAGCCAAAATGACAATCAAGATGAGCAGTTCTTC,CASSQNDNQDEQFF
-,TRBJ2-1,-,TRBV7-9,TGTGCCAGCAGCTTAGTAGAGGTGGCTAGCGCTAATGAGCAGTTCTTC,CASSLVEVASANEQFF
-,TRBJ1-1,-,TRBV10-3,TGTGCCATCAGTGATCTCCCGGTTATGGAAGCTTTCTTT,CAISDLPVMEAFF
TRBD1,TRBJ1-5,few,TRBV4-1,TGCGCCAGCAGCCACCCTTCGGGACAGGACAATCAGCCCCAGCATTTT,CASSHPSGQDNQPQHF
TRBD2,TRBJ2-3,once,TRBV18,TGTGCCAGCTCACCCGGGACTAGCGGGCGCACAGATACGCAGTATTTT,CASSPGTSGRTDTQYF
-,TRBJ2-6,once,TRBV19,TGTGCCAGTAGTATGGGTGAGGGATACTCTGGGGCCAACGTCCTGACTTTC,CASSMGEGYSGANVLTF
TRBD1,TRBJ1-4,-,TRBV30,TGTGCCGGGGAGGGACAGGGGAGCGAAAAACTGTTTTTT,CAGEGQGSEKLFF
-,TRBJ2-3,-,TRBV29-1,TGCAGCGTTGCGAGCTTTTTGGGCACAGATACGCAGTATTTT,CSVASFLGTDTQYF
TRBD2,TRBJ2-7,-,TRBV2,TGTGCCAGCAGTCTAGCGGGGGGGAGCTCCTACGAGCAGTACTTC,CASSLAGGSSYEQYF
TRBD2,TRBJ2-7,-,TRBV6-5,TGTGCCAGCAGAGGGACTAGCGGCGAGGAGCAGTACTTC,CASRGTSGEEQYF
TRBD2,TRBJ2-1,-,TRBV18,TGTGCCAGCTCACCAACTACTAGCGGGGGCGATGAGCAGTTCTTC,CASSPTTSGGDEQFF
-,TRBJ1-1,-,TRBV30,TGTGCCTGGAAAGTTATAGGGGGCACTGAAGCTTTCTTT,CAWKVIGGTEAFF
-,TRBJ1-2,-,TRBV7-2,TGTGCCAGCAGCCTTGAGAGGTTCGGCTACACCTTC,CASSLERFGYTF
TRBD1,TRBJ2-1,-,TRBV6-4,TGTGCCAGCAGTGACACGGGACAGGGGTACAATGAGCAGTTCTTC,CASSDTGQGYNEQFF
-,TRBJ1-2,-,TRBV19,TGTGCCAGTTCTTATGACACTAACTATGGCTACACCTTC,CASSYDTNYGYTF
-,TRBJ2-1,-,TRBV29-1,TGCAGCGTTGAAGAGCAGGGCGGTGAGCAGTTCTTC,CSVEEQGGEQFF
-,TRBJ1-2,-,TRBV11-2,TGTGCCAGCAGCTTGGACAGTGGCAGCTATGGCTACACCTTC,CASSLDSGSYGYTF
-,TRBJ1-1,-,TRBV18,TGTGCCAGCTCAGCGGTCGAGAACACTGAAGCTTTCTTT,CASSAVENTEAFF
TRBD2,TRBJ2-4,-,TRBV18,TGTGCCAGCTCACCGGTAGCGGGGGGCTTTCAGTACTTC,CASSPVAGGFQYF
TRBD1,TRBJ1-5,-,TRBV7-2,TGTGCCAGCAGCCTTCCTCCACAGGGGGCGGGCAATCAGCCCCAGCATTTT,CASSLPPQGAGNQPQHF
TRBD1,TRBJ1-6,-,TRBV7-6,TGTGCCAGCAGCTTAGTCGCTGAGGGGGCGAAGGTTAATTCACCCCTCCACTTT,CASSLVAEGAKVNSPLHF
-,TRBJ1-6,-,TRBV14,TGTGCCAGCAGCCGCGACAGGACAGTCCCCAGCTCCTATAATTCACCCCTCCACTTT,CASSRDRTVPSSYNSPLHF
-,TRBJ2-1,-,TRBV9,TGTGCCAGCAGCGTAGGTCCCCGACAGAGAAACAATGAGCAGTTCTTC,CASSVGPRQRNNEQFF
TRBD1,TRBJ1-4,-,TRBV20-1,TGCAGTGCCGAGAGACAGGGAAAACTGTTTTTT,CSAERQGKLFF
-,TRBJ1-4,-,TRBV25-1,TGTGCCAGCAGTGAATATGGCGGTTCTAATGAAAAACTGTTTTTT,CASSEYGGSNEKLFF
-,TRBJ2-2,-,TRBV9,TGTGCCAGCAGCGTAGTGTCTGGGCCCGGGGAGCTGTTTTTT,CASSVVSGPGELFF
-,TRBJ1-5,-,TRBV3-1/TRBV3-2,TGTGCCAGCAGCCAAGGGCAGGGGTCAGGACAGCCCCAGCATTTT,CASSQGQGSGQPQHF
-,TRBJ2-2,-,TRBV2,TGTGCCAGCAGTGAGCAGGGGAACACCGGGGAGCTGTTTTTT,CASSEQGNTGELFF
-,TRBJ1-3,-,TRBV11-2,TGTGCCAGCAGCCCCTGGGAGGGGTCGGGAGGAAACACCATATATTTT,CASSPWEGSGGNTIYF
TRBD2,TRBJ2-1,-,TRBV11-3,TGTGCCAGCAGCAAACCGGGAGCGGGGTCAAATGAGCAGTTCTTC,CASSKPGAGSNEQFF
TRBD1,TRBJ1-2,-,TRBV23-1,TGCGCCAGCAGTCAGGAACTGGGGACAGCAACTAACTATGGCTACACCTTC,CASSQELGTATNYGYTF
TRBD2,TRBJ2-2,-,TRBV11-2,TGTGCCAGCAGCTCCCGCGGGGGGGCCGTCACCGGGGAGCTGTTTTTT,CASSSRGGAVTGELFF
-,TRBJ1-2,-,TRBV2,TGTGCCAGCAGCGTGACAGAACTCTATGGCTACACCTTC,CASSVTELYGYTF
-,TRBJ1-6,-,TRBV27,TGTGCCAGCAGTTTTCCGGCGGAAAATTCACCCCTCCACTTT,CASSFPAENSPLHF
-,TRBJ2-7,-,TRBV6-5,TGTGCCAGCCAACGACAGCTCCACTACGAGCAGTACTTC,CASQRQLHYEQYF
-,TRBJ2-2,few,TRBV2,TGTGCCAGCAGTGAAGCGCGGGGCACCGGGGAGCTGTTTTTT,CASSEARGTGELFF
TRBD1,TRBJ2-7,-,TRBV5-1,TGCGCCAGCAGGGGGGACAGATCCTACGAGCAGTACTTC,CASRGDRSYEQYF
-,TRBJ2-2,-,TRBV19,TGTGCCAGTAGTAAGGGACAGAACACCGGGGAGCTGTTTTTT,CASSKGQNTGELFF
TRBD2,TRBJ2-2,-,TRBV2,TGTGCCAGCAGCGTATCCGGGACTAGAAACACCGGGGAGCTGTTTTTT,CASSVSGTRNTGELFF
TRBD2,TRBJ2-5,-,TRBV10-3,TGTGCCATCCGGGCTAGCGGGGGTCAAGAGACCCAGTACTTC,CAIRASGGQETQYF
TRBD2,TRBJ2-5,-,TRBV10-1,TGCGCCAGCAGCTTGAGCGGGGACCAAGAGACCCAGTACTTC,CASSLSGDQETQYF